The 13 T cell receptor beta chains below all came from one sample that was sequenced in a study of shared clonotypes between healthy human individuals. The assay was immunoSEQ multiplex PCR, and TCRdb's table has in-frame clones only and misses some. The data show about 1,500,000 clones, around 95% seen once. Specimen: naive CD4+ T cells sorted from blood. Subset in this sample: CD45RA+ positively selected. These receptors all stem from a man between 25 and 39 years old in good health.

This chain joins TRBV9 and TRBJ2-7; 14 nucleotides agree with TRBD2. Unmatched junction bases numbered 7, after V lost 2 bases and J lost 0 bases. Germline CDR1 and CDR2: SGDLS and YYNGEE. CDR3 length equals 18 residues. The DNA for the CDR3 is TGTGCCAGCAGCGTGGGGCTCGGGACTAGCGGGAGCTCCTACGAGCAGTACTTC. Residues: CASSVGLGTSGSSYEQYF.

In this sample, this clone turned up once. The sample contains more than one DNA sequence encoding this CDR3. V gene TRBV19 combines with J gene TRBJ2-5, with TRBD1 matching over 7 bases. The V and J ends lost 5 bases and 4 bases, in that order; junction bases with no gene match: 1. Looked up from germline, CDR1 is LNHDA and CDR2 is SQIVND (reference sequence). CDR3 length equals 12 residues. The CDR3 DNA sequence: TGTGCCAGTAGTTACAGGGGAGAGACCCAGTACTTC. Its protein product is CASSYRGETQYF.

Worth noting for this clone: This same CDR3 is encoded by further DNA sequences in the sample. J is TRBJ2-5 and V is TRBV7-6; 7 nucleotides match TRBD2. The CDR3 contains 13 residues. Trimming removed 5 bases from V and 5 bases from J; junction bases left unmatched: 5. Germline CDR1 reads SGHVS; CDR2 reads FNYEAQ. CDR3 in amino acids: CASSPRGGETQYF. The CDR3 bases are TGTGCCAGCAGCCCCCGGGGAGGGGAGACCCAGTACTTC.

The chain combines TRBV18 with TRBJ1-2; 7 positions match TRBD1. V was pared by 1 base and J by 4 bases, with 3 bases of the junction left unmatched. CDR1 and CDR2 (germline): KGHSH, LQKENI. The CDR3 is 14 amino acids. CDR3 amino acids: CASSPRDRRYGYTF. The CDR3 nucleotides are TGTGCCAGCTCACCACGGGACAGACGCTATGGCTACACCTTC.

This clone was seen more than once but under ten times. Other DNA sequences in the same sample also yield this CDR3. The chain joins TRBV2 to TRBJ1-5; D possibly corresponds to TRBD1 (5 bases). Germline-derived CDR1 and CDR2 are SNHLY and FYNNEI. V was cut by 6 bases and J by 4 bases, with 10 bases left in between. CDR3 size: 13 residues. The CDR3 DNA is TGTGCCAGCAGGGGGACTGAAAATCAGCCCCAGCATTTT. Translation gives CASRGTENQPQHF. Looking up the rest from reference TRBV2 and TRBJ1-5 gives the full variable domain: EPEVTQTPSHQVTQMGQEVILRCVPISNHLYFYWYRQILGQKVEFLVSFYNNEISEKSEIFDDQFSVERPDGSNFTLKIRSTKLEDSAMYFCASRGTENQPQHFGDGTRLSIL.

With respect to this clone: The sample carries other DNA sequences with the same CDR3. The chain joins TRBV7-3 to TRBJ2-2; D unresolved. Germline V gene data show CDR1 as SGHTA and CDR2 as FQGTGA. V lost 5 bases and J 8 bases, leaving 9 bases between the germline ends. The CDR3 spans 12 residues. As DNA, the CDR3 is TGTGCCAGCAGCCCTGTGTCAGGGGAGCTGTTTTTT. Its protein is CASSPVSGELFF.

The V call is TRBV9, the J call TRBJ2-1; TRBD2 matches 8 bases. V lost 4 bases and J lost 4; bases outside the gene matches: 7. The CDR3 sequence is 15 residues long. Germline CDR1 reads SGDLS; CDR2 reads YYNGEE. CDR3 nucleotide sequence: TGTGCCAGCAGCCTCTTAGCGGGACATTACAATGAGCAGTTCTTC. Translation gives CASSLLAGHYNEQFF. The full variable domain, in which reference TRBV9 and TRBJ2-1 provide the parts outside the CDR3, is DSGVTQTPKHLITATGQRVTLRCSPRSGDLSVYWYQQSLDQGLQFLIQYYNGEERAKGNILERFSAQQFPDLHSELNLSSLELGDSALYFCASSLLAGHYNEQFFGPGTRLTVL.

The chain links TRBV29-1 to TRBJ2-3; a weak D match, TRBD2 (5 bases). Trimming took 4 bases from V and 0 from J, leaving 8 bases between them. CDR1 SQVTM and CDR2 ANQGSEA come from the germline V gene. The CDR3 is 13 residues long. The CDR3 coding sequence is TGCAGCGTTGCTGCTAGCAGCACAGATACGCAGTATTTT. Encoded protein: CSVAASSTDTQYF.

V and J are TRBV28 and TRBJ2-3; no reliable D call. CDR1 is MDHEN and CDR2 is SYDVKM in the germline V gene. V was clipped by 4 bases and J by 2 bases, with 10 bases between them. The CDR3 runs 14 residues. CDR3 protein: CASSSAEDTDTQYF. The DNA of the CDR3 is TGTGCCAGCAGTTCGGCGGAAGACACAGATACGCAGTATTTT.

V and J are TRBV4-2 and TRBJ2-2; the match to TRBD2 covers 7 bases. The CDR3 has 18 amino acids. CDR1 LGHNA and CDR2 YNFKEQ come from the germline V gene. J lost 0 bases, V lost 0 bases, and 7 bases had no gene match. The chain's CDR3 is CASSQDEAAGPNTGELFF. In DNA form, the CDR3 reads TGTGCCAGCAGCCAAGATGAAGCAGCGGGACCGAACACCGGGGAGCTGTTTTTT.

The rearrangement links TRBV11-2 to TRBJ2-4; D gene unclear. Germline loops: CDR1 SGHAT, CDR2 FQNNGV. V lost 3 bases and J lost 5, with 14 bases in between. This CDR3 is 15 amino acids long. The CDR3 here is CASSFGFRPENIQYF. CDR3 nucleotides: TGTGCCAGCAGCTTTGGTTTCCGACCAGAAAACATTCAGTACTTC.

This chain joins TRBV7-2 and TRBJ2-7; 7 bases agree with TRBD1. With V trimmed by 1 base and J by 0 bases, 3 bases remained unmatched. CDR3 length equals 15 residues. Germline V gene sequence: CDR1 SGHTA, CDR2 FQGNSA. The CDR3 nucleotides read TGTGCCAGCAGCTTAGTCCCAGGGGGCTCCTACGAGCAGTACTTC. It is translated as CASSLVPGGSYEQYF.

This rearrangement joins TRBV29-1 to TRBJ1-2; D gene unclear. Looked up from germline, CDR1 is SQVTM and CDR2 is ANQGSEA. V was pared by 4 bases and J by 10 bases, with 10 bases between. The CDR3 is 10 residues long. For the CDR3, the DNA is TGCAGCGTTGGTGGACCCAACTACACCTTC. Protein sequence: CSVGGPNYTF.